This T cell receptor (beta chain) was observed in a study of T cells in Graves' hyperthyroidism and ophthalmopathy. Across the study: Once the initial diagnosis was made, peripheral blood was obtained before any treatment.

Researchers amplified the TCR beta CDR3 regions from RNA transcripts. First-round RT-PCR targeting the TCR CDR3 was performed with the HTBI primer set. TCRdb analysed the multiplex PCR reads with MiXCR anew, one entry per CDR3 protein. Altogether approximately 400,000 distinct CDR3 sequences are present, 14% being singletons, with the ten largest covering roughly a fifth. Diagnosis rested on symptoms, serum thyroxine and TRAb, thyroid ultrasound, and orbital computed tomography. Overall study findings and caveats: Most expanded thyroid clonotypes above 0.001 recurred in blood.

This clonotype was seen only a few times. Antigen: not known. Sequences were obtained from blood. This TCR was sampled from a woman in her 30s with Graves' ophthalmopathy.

In DNA form, the CDR3 reads TGTGCTAGTGGCCCCGGGCAGGGCGATCAGCCCCAGCATTTT. Translated, it gives CASGPGQGDQPQHF. J is TRBJ1-5 and V is TRBV12-5; D possibly corresponds to TRBD1 (5 bases). Deletions cut 6 bases from V and 5 bases from J, with 14 bases between. The length of the CDR3 is 14 residues. Germline-derived CDR1 and CDR2 are LGHNT and FRNRAP. The whole variable domain, filled in from reference TRBV12-5 and TRBJ1-5, reads DARVTQTPRHKVTEMGQEVTMRCQPILGHNTVFWYRQTMMQGLELLAYFRNRAPLDDSGMPKDRFSAEMPDATLATLKIQPSEPRDSAVYFCASGPGQGDQPQHFGDGTRLSIL.